Listed here is a single T cell receptor (beta chain). What it recognizes is unknown. The entry originates in a study of cytomegalovirus exposure and HLA in healthy donors. Despite likely unrecorded immune exposures, the donors were nominally healthy at the time of sampling. The PCR ran on 60 Vbeta and 13 Jbeta primers. The table came from immunoSEQ multiplex PCR; TCRdb's copy has only in-frame clones and leaves some out. In total, the table holds about 200,000 clones. Germline assignment: CDR1 SSHAT and CDR2 FNYEAQ (reference sequence). The CDR3 is made up of 15 amino acids. V was clipped by 3 bases and J by 2 bases, with 13 bases between them. Regarding the study as a whole: Among TCR beta chains, those listed as cytomegalovirus-associated numbered more than 150. The later analysis indicated that the majority of CMV-associated TCR beta chains appeared HLA-restricted. TCR beta sequences numbering under 20,000 were associated with HLA alleles at 0.05 false discovery rate in a later analysis.

The V and J genes are TRBV7-7 and TRBJ2-5; D is uncertain. The sequenced sample consisted of PBMCs. The TCR comes from a woman aged 25 to 45 in good health and CMV-seropositive. The CDR3 is CASSFSMGQQETQYF. CDR3 coding DNA: TGTGCCAGCAGCTTTAGTATGGGCCAGCAAGAGACCCAGTACTTC.